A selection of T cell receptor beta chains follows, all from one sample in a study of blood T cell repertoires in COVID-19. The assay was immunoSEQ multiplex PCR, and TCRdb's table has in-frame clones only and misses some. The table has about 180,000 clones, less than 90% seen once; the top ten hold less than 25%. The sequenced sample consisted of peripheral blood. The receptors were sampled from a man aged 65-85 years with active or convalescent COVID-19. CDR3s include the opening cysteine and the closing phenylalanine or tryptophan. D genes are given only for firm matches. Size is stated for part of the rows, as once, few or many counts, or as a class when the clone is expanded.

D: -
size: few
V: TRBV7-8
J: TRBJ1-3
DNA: TGTGCCAGCAGCTTAATACCGGGAAAAAAGAGCTCTGGAAACACCATATATTTT
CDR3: CASSLIPGKKSSGNTIYF

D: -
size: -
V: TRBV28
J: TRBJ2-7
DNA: TGTGCCAGCAACCGCGACATTCCCTACGAGCAGTACTTC
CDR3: CASNRDIPYEQYF

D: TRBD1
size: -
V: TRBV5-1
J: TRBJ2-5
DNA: TGCGCCAGCAGCTGGACAGGGGCACAAGAGACCCAGTACTTC
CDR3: CASSWTGAQETQYF

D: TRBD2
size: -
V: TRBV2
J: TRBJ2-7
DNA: TGTGCCAGCAGTGCGGGACTAGCGGGAGCCGCCGAGCAGTACTTC
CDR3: CASSAGLAGAAEQYF

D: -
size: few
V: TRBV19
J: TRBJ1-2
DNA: TGTGCCACCAGCGGGACCCCCACGAGCTATGGCTACACCTTC
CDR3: CATSGTPTSYGYTF

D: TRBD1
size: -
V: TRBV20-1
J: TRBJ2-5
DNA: TGCAGTGCCAGTAGACAGGGGAGTTGGAGTGAGACCCAGTACTTC
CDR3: CSASRQGSWSETQYF

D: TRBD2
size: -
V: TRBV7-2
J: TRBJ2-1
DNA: TGTGCCAGCAGCTTAATGGCTAGCGGGAGTGAGCAGTTCTTC
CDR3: CASSLMASGSEQFF

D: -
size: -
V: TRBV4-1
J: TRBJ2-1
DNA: TGCGCCAGCAGCCAAGGGGCCACGGGGGATAATGAGCAGTTCTTC
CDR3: CASSQGATGDNEQFF

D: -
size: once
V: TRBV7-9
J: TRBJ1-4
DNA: TGTGCCAGCAGCTTAGCGCTCGGCAGGCTTAATGAAAAACTGTTTTTT
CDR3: CASSLALGRLNEKLFF

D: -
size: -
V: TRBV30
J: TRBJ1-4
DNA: TGTGCCTGGAGTGGCAGGGCTGGCGAAAAACTGTTTTTT
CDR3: CAWSGRAGEKLFF

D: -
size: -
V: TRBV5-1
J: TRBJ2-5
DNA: TGCGCCAGCAGCTTGGCCATCGGACAGGGAGGGCAAGAGACCCAGTACTTC
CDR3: CASSLAIGQGGQETQYF

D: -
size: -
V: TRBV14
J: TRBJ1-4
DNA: TGTGCCAGCAGCCCGGGGAATTTTGCAACTAATGAAAAACTGTTTTTT
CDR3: CASSPGNFATNEKLFF

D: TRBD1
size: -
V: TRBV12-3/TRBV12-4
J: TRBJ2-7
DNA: TGTGCCAGCACCGACAGGGTCTCCTACGAGCAGTACTTC
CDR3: CASTDRVSYEQYF

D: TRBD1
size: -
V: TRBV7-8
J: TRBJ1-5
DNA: TGTGCCAGCAGCGCACACAGGGGCAGCAATCAGCCCCAGCATTTT
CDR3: CASSAHRGSNQPQHF

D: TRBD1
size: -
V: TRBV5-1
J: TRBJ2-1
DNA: TGCGCCAGCAGCTTGGAGTATCCGACAGGGGCCTACAATGAGCAGTTCTTC
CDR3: CASSLEYPTGAYNEQFF

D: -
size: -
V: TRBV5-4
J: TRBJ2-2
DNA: TGTGCCAGCAGCTTGGTCAGGGGAGGGGAGCTGTTTTTT
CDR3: CASSLVRGGELFF

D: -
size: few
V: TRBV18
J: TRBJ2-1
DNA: TGTGCCAGCTCACCAGACGGGAGCTCCTACAATGAGCAGTTCTTC
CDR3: CASSPDGSSYNEQFF

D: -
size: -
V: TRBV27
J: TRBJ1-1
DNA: TGTGCCAGCGGGGCCGGGGGGCGGATAACTGAAGCTTTCTTT
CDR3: CASGAGGRITEAFF

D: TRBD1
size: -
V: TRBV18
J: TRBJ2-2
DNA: TGTGCCAGCTCACCAGACAGGGGGTCAGCCGGGGAGCTGTTTTTT
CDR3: CASSPDRGSAGELFF

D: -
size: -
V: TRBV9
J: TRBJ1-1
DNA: TGTGCCAGCAGCTCACCGAAGCAAGTATTGAACACTGAAGCTTTCTTT
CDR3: CASSSPKQVLNTEAFF

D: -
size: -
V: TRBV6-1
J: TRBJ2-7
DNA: TGTGCCAGCAGTGAACAGGGGGGCTACGAGCAGTACTTC
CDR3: CASSEQGGYEQYF

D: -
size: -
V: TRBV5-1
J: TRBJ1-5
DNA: TGCGCCAGCAGCTTCGGAACAGATAGCAATCAGCCCCAGCATTTT
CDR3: CASSFGTDSNQPQHF

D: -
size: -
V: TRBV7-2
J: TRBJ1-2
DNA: TGTGCCAGCAGCCCCGGGGGGGGAGTGGGGGCAGACTATGGCTACACCTTC
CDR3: CASSPGGGVGADYGYTF

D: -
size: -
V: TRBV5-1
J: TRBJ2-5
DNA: TGCGCCAGCAGTACGGGGGAAAAGGGAGAGACCCAGTACTTC
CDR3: CASSTGEKGETQYF

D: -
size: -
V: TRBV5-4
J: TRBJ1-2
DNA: TGTGCCAGCAGCCCCGGAGGCGAAATAGGTGGCTACACCTTC
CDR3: CASSPGGEIGGYTF

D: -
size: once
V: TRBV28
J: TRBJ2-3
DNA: TGTGCCAGCAGTCCGGCCCGGGCCCAGGGCCCACACACAGATACGCAGTATTTT
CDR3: CASSPARAQGPHTDTQYF

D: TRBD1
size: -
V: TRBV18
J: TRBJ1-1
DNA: TGTGCCAGCACTACAGGGGGAACTGAAGCTTTCTTT
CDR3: CASTTGGTEAFF

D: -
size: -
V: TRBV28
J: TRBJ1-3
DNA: TGTGCCAGCAGTTCGCCAGGGATCGTCAACACCATATATTTT
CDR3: CASSSPGIVNTIYF

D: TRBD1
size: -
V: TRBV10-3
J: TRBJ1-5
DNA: TGTGCCATCAGTCCGGACAGGGAGCATCAGCCCCAGCATTTT
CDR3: CAISPDREHQPQHF

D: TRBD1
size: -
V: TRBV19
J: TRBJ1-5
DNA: TGTGCCAGTCGGGACAGTCTGCGGGGTCAGCCCCAGCATTTT
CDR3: CASRDSLRGQPQHF

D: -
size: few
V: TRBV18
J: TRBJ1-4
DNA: TGTGCCAGCTCACTGCAGGGTTTGGGCGATGAAAAACTGTTTTTT
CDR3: CASSLQGLGDEKLFF

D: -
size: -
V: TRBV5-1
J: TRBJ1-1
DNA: TGCGCCAGCAGCTTACAGGGAGCGGCCGAAGCTTTCTTT
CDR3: CASSLQGAAEAFF

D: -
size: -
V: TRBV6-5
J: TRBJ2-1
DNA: TGTGCCAGCAGTAAATCCGAGGATGAGCAGTTCTTC
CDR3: CASSKSEDEQFF

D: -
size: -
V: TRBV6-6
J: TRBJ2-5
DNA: TGTGCCACCTCCGGGGGGCGAGAGACCCAGTACTTC
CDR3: CATSGGRETQYF

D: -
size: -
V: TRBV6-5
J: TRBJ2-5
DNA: TGTGCCAGCAGCGTTCTGCGGGAGACCCAGTACTTC
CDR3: CASSVLRETQYF

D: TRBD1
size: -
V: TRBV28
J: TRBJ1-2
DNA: TGTGCCAGCAGTCCCGACAGGGGGCCTGCTGGCTACACCTTC
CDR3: CASSPDRGPAGYTF

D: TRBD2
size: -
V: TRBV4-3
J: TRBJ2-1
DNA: TGCGCCAGCAGCCAAGTACTAGCGGGAAATGAGCAGTTCTTC
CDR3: CASSQVLAGNEQFF

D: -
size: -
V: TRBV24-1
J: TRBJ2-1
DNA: TGTGCCACCAGTGACCTTTACAATGAGCAGTTCTTC
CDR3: CATSDLYNEQFF

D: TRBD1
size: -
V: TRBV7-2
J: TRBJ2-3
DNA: TGTGCCAGCAACTCGGGACAGGGGGCGGGTACGCAGTATTTT
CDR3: CASNSGQGAGTQYF

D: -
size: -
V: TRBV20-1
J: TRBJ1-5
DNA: TGCAGTGCTAGTGCGGGGGGTCAAAATCAGCCCCAGCATTTT
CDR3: CSASAGGQNQPQHF

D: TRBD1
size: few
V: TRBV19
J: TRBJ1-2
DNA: TGTGCCAGTAGTTTCCGGGACAGCCATGGCTACACCTTC
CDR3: CASSFRDSHGYTF

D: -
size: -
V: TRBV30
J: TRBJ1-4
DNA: TGTGCCTGGAGTCGGGGATGGTTAACTAATGAAAAACTGTTTTTT
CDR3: CAWSRGWLTNEKLFF

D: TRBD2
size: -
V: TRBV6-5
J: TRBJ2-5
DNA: TGTGCCAGCAGTCTAGCGGAAGAGACCCAGTACTTC
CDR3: CASSLAEETQYF

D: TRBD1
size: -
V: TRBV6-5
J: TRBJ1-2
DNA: TGTGCCAGCAGTTACCACCAAGACAGGGTCAATGGCTACACCTTC
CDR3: CASSYHQDRVNGYTF